This passage covers 11 T cell receptor beta chains from one sample sequenced in a study of siplizumab effects on memory and regulatory T cells (dated by TCRdb to between 2019 and 2020). Library creation used the immunoSEQ multiplex PCR assay. TCRdb's version of the immuneACCESS table is confined to in-frame rearrangements and falls short of the full clone set. An unresolved V gene accounts for under half of the shortfall where checked; the remainder is of unknown origin. Across this sample there are tens of thousands of clones, with 94% seen only once. Roughly 0.29% of the sample is held by the ten biggest clonotypes. The sequencing sample was made of non-Treg CD4+ T cells sorted from blood. The sample's cell subset or site label is to be understood as: FACS-sorted unstimulated CD4+ non-regulatory T cells. The receptor source for this set is a human donor in good health.

This clone has only one observation. J is TRBJ1-5 and V is TRBV30; D is uncertain. The V end was cut by 5 bases, the J end by 5 bases, with 16 bases between. The CDR3 is 14 amino acids. Germline V lookup: CDR1 GTSNPN, CDR2 SVGIG (reference sequence). This chain's CDR3 is CAWAVGQWDQPQHF. In nucleotides, the CDR3 is TGTGCCTGGGCGGTGGGTCAGTGGGATCAGCCCCAGCATTTT.

The V call is TRBV19, the J call TRBJ1-2, with D possibly being TRBD1 (5 bases). V lost 3 bases and J lost 5, with 16 bases in between. CDR1 and CDR2 from the germline V gene are LNHDA and SQIVND (reference sequence). The CDR3 is 15 residues long. The CDR3 reads CASSIKGNAIYGYTF. The DNA of the CDR3 is TGTGCCAGTAGTATCAAGGGGAACGCTATATATGGCTACACCTTC.

The V gene is TRBV2, the J gene TRBJ1-1, with no clear D. Germline V CDR1 and CDR2: SNHLY, FYNNEI. The V end was cut by 7 bases, the J end by 1 base, with 4 bases between. The length of the CDR3 is 11 residues. CDR3 bases: TGTGCCAGCATCGAGAACACTGAAGCTTTCTTT. Its protein is CASIENTEAFF.

The rearrangement joins TRBV6-4 to TRBJ1-2; TRBD1 might be the D (5 bases). The CDR3 length is 15 residues. V lost 2 bases, J lost 8 bases, and 18 bases lay in between. Germline CDR1 MRHNA, CDR2 SNTAGT. As DNA, the CDR3 is TGTGCCAGCAGTGACAAGGCGGGACCTATGGTAGGCTACACCTTC. This translates into CASSDKAGPMVGYTF.

The chain joins TRBV5-1 to TRBJ1-1, with a tentative D call TRBD1 (5 bases). Germline CDR1 SGHRS, CDR2 YFSETQ. V gave up 1 base and J gave up 3 bases, with 13 bases separating them. The CDR3 has 15 residues. The CDR3 DNA reads as TGCGCCAGCAGCTTGTACACCTCGGGGGACACTGAAGCTTTCTTT. Translated, it gives CASSLYTSGDTEAFF. The full variable domain, its missing parts supplied by reference TRBV5-1 and TRBJ1-1, is KAGVTQTPRYLIKTRGQQVTLSCSPISGHRSVSWYQQTPGQGLQFLFEYFSETQRNKGNFPGRFSGRQFSNSRSEMNVSTLELGDSALYLCASSLYTSGDTEAFFGQGTRLTVV.

This clone came up once. The genes are TRBV19 and TRBJ2-3, with 12 bases matching TRBD2. With V trimmed by 3 bases and J by 0 bases, 7 bases remained unmatched. The CDR3 is made up of 18 amino acids. Germline V gene sequence: CDR1 LNHDA, CDR2 SQIVND (reference sequence). The CDR3 sequence: CASSIQTGLAGSTDTQYF. CDR3 DNA sequence: TGTGCCAGTAGTATCCAAACCGGACTAGCGGGGAGCACAGATACGCAGTATTTT. Variable domain in full (rest from reference TRBV19 and TRBJ2-3): DGGITQSPKYLFRKEGQNVTLSCEQNLNHDAMYWYRQDPGQGLRLIYYSQIVNDFQKGDIAEGYSVSREKKESFPLTVTSAQKNPTAFYLCASSIQTGLAGSTDTQYFGPGTRLTVL.

This chain connects TRBV2 to TRBJ1-1, with 11 nucleotides matching TRBD1. Germline V gene lookup returns CDR1 SNHLY and CDR2 FYNNEI. V gave up 4 bases and J gave up 8 bases; unmatched junction bases: 9. The CDR3 consists of 15 residues. CDR3 amino acids: CASSAGTGGSSEAFF. CDR3 nucleotides: TGTGCCAGCAGTGCCGGGACAGGGGGATCCAGCGAAGCTTTCTTT.

The chain joins TRBV6-6 to TRBJ1-4; the D gene is possibly TRBD1 (5 bases). The germline V and J ends were trimmed by 0 bases and 8 bases, with 13 bases remaining between them. CDR1 MNHNY and CDR2 SVGAGI come from the germline V gene (reference sequence). The CDR3 sequence is 15 residues long. DNA for the CDR3: TGTGCCAGCAGTTACTCGCCAGGGATCGGGGAAAAACTGTTTTTT. Encoded protein: CASSYSPGIGEKLFF.

V usage is TRBV11-3 and J usage is TRBJ1-2; possibly TRBD1 for D (6 bases). The CDR3 runs 16 residues. V was clipped by 0 bases and J by 2 bases, with 13 bases between them. Germline V gives CDR1 SGHNT, CDR2 YENEEA. CDR3 nucleotide sequence: TGTGCCAGCAGCTTAGACTATGGAACAGGGAACTATGGCTACACCTTC. Protein product: CASSLDYGTGNYGYTF.

V gene TRBV5-4 combines with J gene TRBJ2-2, with D tentatively TRBD2 (6 bases). Trimming stripped 0 bases from V and 6 bases from J, with 12 bases between. CDR1 and CDR2 from the germline V gene are SGHNT and YYREEE (reference sequence). The CDR3 is made up of 15 amino acids. CDR3 sequence reads: CASSLEGLRPGELFF. The CDR3 nucleotides read TGTGCCAGCAGCTTGGAGGGACTCCGACCCGGGGAGCTGTTTTTT.

The rearrangement links TRBV25-1 to TRBJ2-6; D remains ambiguous. Trimming stripped 1 base from V and 0 bases from J, with 4 bases between. Germline V gene data show CDR1 as MGHDK and CDR2 as SYGVNS. This CDR3 has 15 amino acids. The CDR3 nucleotides are TGTGCCAGCAGTGAATGGGACTCTGGGGCCAACGTCCTGACTTTC. It encodes CASSEWDSGANVLTF. Together with reference TRBV25-1 and TRBJ2-6, the CDR3 gives the full variable domain: EADIYQTPRYLVIGTGKKITLECSQTMGHDKMYWYQQDPGMELHLIHYSYGVNSTEKGDLSSESTVSRIRTEHFPLTLESARPSHTSQYLCASSEWDSGANVLTFGAGSRLTVL.